The source of this T cell receptor (beta chain) is a study of shared clonotypes between healthy human individuals. V was pared by 3 bases and J by 3 bases, with 4 bases between. CDR1 LGHNA and CDR2 YNFKEQ come from the germline V gene. This CDR3 spans 12 amino acids. In regard to this clone: The antigen is unknown.

Study conclusions and caveats: The diversity represented, both genetic and in exposure history, was limited by few donors.

As handled by the study authors: ImmunoSEQ output held junction-only sequences without quality scores, so filtering differed. Measured with immunoSEQ multiplex PCR; TCRdb has only the in-frame clones, and not every one. That table supplies the V and J calls and clone size; D and trimming were determined from the DNA. Of approximately 500,000 clones listed, nearly 80% were seen once; the top ten hold approximately 12%. The gene calls are TRBV4-2 and TRBJ2-3; D remains unclear. This sequence originates from a woman in her 40s in good health. Some clones in this sample may be carry-over from other donors' samples. Sequencing was done on a sample of PBMCs. The CDR3 coding sequence is TGTGCCAGCAGCCAGGAGACAGATACGCAGTATTTT. Its protein product is CASSQETDTQYF.